Given below is one T cell receptor beta chain in context. What it recognizes is unknown. Germline assignment: CDR1 SEHNR and CDR2 FQNEAQ (reference sequence). The V and J ends lost 5 bases and 5 bases, in that order; junction bases with no gene match: 9. The CDR3 consists of 15 residues. This sample was taken from a study of cytomegalovirus exposure and HLA in healthy donors. Study-wide results and limits: Across donors, presence/absence analyses took sequencing depth to be roughly uniform.

Both 60 Vbeta primers and 13 Jbeta primers went into the PCR. The protocol was immunoSEQ multiplex PCR, while the TCRdb copy is restricted to in-frame clones and leaves out a portion. The sample consists of about 120,000 clones, less than 80% of them appearing once. The rearrangement uses TRBV7-9 and TRBJ2-7; TRBD1 aligns across 10 bases. This clonotype was sampled from a woman in her forties in good health and CMV-seropositive. Sequenced input: PBMCs. The CDR3 region is CASSAPGQGMHEQYF. CDR3 coding DNA: TGTGCCAGCAGCGCCCCGGGACAGGGGATGCACGAGCAGTACTTC.